This TCR beta chain was identified in a study of blood T cell repertoires in COVID-19. On the study more broadly: Sample material is recorded as cDNA or gDNA derived from T cells, B-cell-depleted T cells, or PBMCs.

Profiling relied on immunoSEQ multiplex PCR, and the TCRdb table lists in-frame clones only, not all of them. The table records more than 85,000 clones, 75% to 80% of them present only once. Per the germline V gene, CDR1 is SGHNT and CDR2 is YYREEE (reference sequence). V lost 2 bases and J 7 bases, leaving 16 bases between the germline ends. The length of the CDR3 is 15 residues. The J gene is TRBJ2-1, the V gene TRBV5-4; D possibly corresponds to TRBD2 (6 bases). The receptor was derived from an elderly woman with active or convalescent COVID-19. Sequenced input: peripheral blood. The CDR3 spells CASSLGGASGNEQFF. In DNA form, the CDR3 reads TGTGCCAGCAGCTTAGGAGGGGCGTCGGGGAATGAGCAGTTCTTC.